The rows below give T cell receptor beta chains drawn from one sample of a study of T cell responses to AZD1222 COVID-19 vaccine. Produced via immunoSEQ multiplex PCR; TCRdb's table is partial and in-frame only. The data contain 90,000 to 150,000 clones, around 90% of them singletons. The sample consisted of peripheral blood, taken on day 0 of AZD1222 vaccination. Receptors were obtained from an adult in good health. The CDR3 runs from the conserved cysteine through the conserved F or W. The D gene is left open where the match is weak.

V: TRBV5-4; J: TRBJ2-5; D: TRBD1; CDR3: CASSTGTGPETQYF
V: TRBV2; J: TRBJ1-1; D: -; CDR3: CASSVGGLNTEAFF
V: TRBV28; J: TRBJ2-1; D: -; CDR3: CASSLLGANNEQFF
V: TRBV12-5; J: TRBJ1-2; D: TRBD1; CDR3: CASVTDRDRGLGKGGYTF
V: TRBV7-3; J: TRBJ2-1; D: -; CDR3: CASSLTNLNEQFF
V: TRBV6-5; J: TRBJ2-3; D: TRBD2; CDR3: CASSYSAGGADTQYF
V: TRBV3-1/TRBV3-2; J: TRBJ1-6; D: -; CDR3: CASSQQVDSPLHF
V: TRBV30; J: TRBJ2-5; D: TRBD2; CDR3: CAWSVGGVGETQYF
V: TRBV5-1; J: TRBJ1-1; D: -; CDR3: CASSLAGAGTEAFF
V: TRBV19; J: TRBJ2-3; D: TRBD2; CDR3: CASSMGLAGGGKTDTQYF
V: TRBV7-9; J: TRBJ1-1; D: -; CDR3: CASSPPTWNTEAFF
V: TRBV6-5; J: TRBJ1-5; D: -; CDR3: CASRVRQSNQPQHF
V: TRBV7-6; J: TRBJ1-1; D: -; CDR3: CASTPGRDSGTEAFF
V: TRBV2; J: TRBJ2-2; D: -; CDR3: CASRTGRDTGELFF
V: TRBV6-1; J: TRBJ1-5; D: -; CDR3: CASSEYLKGQPQHF
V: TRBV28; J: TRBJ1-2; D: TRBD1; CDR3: CASSPGTGGNYGYTF
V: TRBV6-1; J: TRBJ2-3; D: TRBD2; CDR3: CASSGEGNPNTDTQYF
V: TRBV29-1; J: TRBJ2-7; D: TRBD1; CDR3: CSVQVRDRFYEQYF
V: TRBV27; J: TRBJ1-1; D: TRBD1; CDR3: CASSLGTGEAFF
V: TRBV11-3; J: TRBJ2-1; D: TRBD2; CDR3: CASSSRTSGSRSEQFF
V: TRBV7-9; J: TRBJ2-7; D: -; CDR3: CASSLGGVTYEQYF
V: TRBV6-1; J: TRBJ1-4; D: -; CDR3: CASSEGRVGNEKLFF
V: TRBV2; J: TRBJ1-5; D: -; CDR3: CASSGLGAQPQHF
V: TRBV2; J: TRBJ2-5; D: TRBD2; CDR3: CASSPGTRKETQYF
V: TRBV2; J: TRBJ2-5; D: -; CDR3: CASRERTTQETQYF
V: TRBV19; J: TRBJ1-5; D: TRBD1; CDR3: CASSIVAGQGAQPQHF
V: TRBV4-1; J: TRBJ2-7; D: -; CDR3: CASSPREAYEQYF
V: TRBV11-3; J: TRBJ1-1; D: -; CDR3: CASSLSLNTEAFF
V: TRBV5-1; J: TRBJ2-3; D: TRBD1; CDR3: CASSPGQGAPDTQYF
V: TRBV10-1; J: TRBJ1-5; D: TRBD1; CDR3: CASSNRGHRFGNQPQHF
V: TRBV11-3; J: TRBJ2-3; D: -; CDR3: CASSLGWEKSHTQYF
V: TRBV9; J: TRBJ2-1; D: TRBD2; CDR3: CASSERTSGEQFF
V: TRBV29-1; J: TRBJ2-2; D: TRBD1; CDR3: CSVAWDSPTGELFF
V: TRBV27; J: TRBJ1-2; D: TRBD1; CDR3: CASSLSGTAFYYGYTF
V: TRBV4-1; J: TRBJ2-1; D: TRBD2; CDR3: CASSQVGLAGDRHNEQFF
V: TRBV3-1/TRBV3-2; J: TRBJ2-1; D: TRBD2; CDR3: CASSQDGGGSYNEQFF